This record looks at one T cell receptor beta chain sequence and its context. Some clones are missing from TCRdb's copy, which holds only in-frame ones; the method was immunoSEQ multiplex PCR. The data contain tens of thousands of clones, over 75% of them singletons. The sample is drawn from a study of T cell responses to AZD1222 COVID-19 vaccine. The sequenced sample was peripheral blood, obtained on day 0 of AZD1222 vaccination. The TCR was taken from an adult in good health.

The CDR3 nucleotides are TGTGCCAGCAGTGATCAAAGGGGGAAAGAAAAACTGTTTTTT. It codes for CASSDQRGKEKLFF. The V gene is TRBV6-1, the J gene TRBJ1-4; TRBD1 might be the D (6 bases). Per the germline V gene, CDR1 is MNHNS and CDR2 is SASEGT. The V gene lost 3 bases and the J gene lost 8 bases, with 13 bases spanning the gap. The CDR3 loop spans 14 amino acids.